A selection of T cell receptor beta chains follows, all from one sample in a study of shared clonotypes between healthy human individuals. Profiled with immunoSEQ multiplex PCR; TCRdb holds only in-frame clones, not every one. The sample includes about 2.5 million clones, around 92% of them seen just once. The sample taken for sequencing was naive CD4+ T cells from PBMCs. The source is a man between 18 and 29 years old in good health. Some clones in this sample may be carry-over from other donors' samples. The CDR3 runs from the conserved cysteine through the conserved F or W. Each record gives: V gene, D gene, clone size, J gene, CDR3 DNA, CDR3 protein. The D gene is left open where the match is weak. Not all rows give a size; the values are once, few, many and, for expanded clones, a class.

V: TRBV27; D: TRBD1; size: once; J: TRBJ1-3; DNA: TGTGCCAGCAGTACCTACAGGGGAGGTGGAAACACCATATATTTT; CDR3: CASSTYRGGGNTIYF
V: TRBV5-1; D: NA; size: NA; J: TRBJ2-1; DNA: TGCGCCAGCAGCATCTTAGGGATTTACAATGAGCAGTTCTTC; CDR3: CASSILGIYNEQFF
V: TRBV7-2; D: NA; size: NA; J: TRBJ1-5; DNA: TGTGCCAGCAGCTTAGGGTTTCGGCAGCCCCAGCATTTT; CDR3: CASSLGFRQPQHF
V: TRBV4-1; D: NA; size: NA; J: TRBJ2-1; DNA: TGCGCCAGCAGCAACAGGGGACTCCTCTACAATGAGCAGTTCTTC; CDR3: CASSNRGLLYNEQFF
V: TRBV5-4; D: NA; size: NA; J: TRBJ1-2; DNA: TGTGCCAGCAGCTTGGAGTTTGACGGGGGTGGCTACACCTTC; CDR3: CASSLEFDGGGYTF
V: TRBV7-9; D: TRBD1; size: NA; J: TRBJ1-1; DNA: TGTGCCAGCAGCTCGGACGGACAGGGGGCGTGGGGCACTGAAGCTTTCTTT; CDR3: CASSSDGQGAWGTEAFF
V: TRBV2; D: NA; size: NA; J: TRBJ1-3; DNA: TGTGCCAGCATTGGGGACCCGAGCTCTGGAAACACCATATATTTT; CDR3: CASIGDPSSGNTIYF
V: TRBV10-3; D: NA; size: NA; J: TRBJ1-2; DNA: TGTGCCACACGCGGACGCCAAGATGTGTCTGGCTACACCTTC; CDR3: CATRGRQDVSGYTF
V: TRBV7-3; D: NA; size: NA; J: TRBJ2-3; DNA: TGTGCCAGCAGCTCCAAAGCCGGCACAGATACGCAGTATTTT; CDR3: CASSSKAGTDTQYF
V: TRBV5-1; D: TRBD2; size: NA; J: TRBJ2-3; DNA: TGCGCCAGCAGCCCAGGACTAGCCGGTTCTACAGATACGCAGTATTTT; CDR3: CASSPGLAGSTDTQYF
V: TRBV19; D: TRBD1; size: NA; J: TRBJ1-5; DNA: TGTGCCAGTAGATCGTATCTGGGGACAGGGGGCCATCAGCCCCAGCATTTT; CDR3: CASRSYLGTGGHQPQHF
V: TRBV5-1; D: NA; size: NA; J: TRBJ1-3; DNA: TGCGCCAGCAGCTTGGAATATGCGGCCTCTGGAAACACCATATATTTT; CDR3: CASSLEYAASGNTIYF
V: TRBV2; D: NA; size: NA; J: TRBJ2-5; DNA: TGTGCCAGCACCAAAAACGCGGAGACCCAGTACTTC; CDR3: CASTKNAETQYF
V: TRBV10-3; D: TRBD2; size: NA; J: TRBJ2-3; DNA: TGTGCCATCAGTCAACGTACTAGCGGGAGCACAGATACGCAGTATTTT; CDR3: CAISQRTSGSTDTQYF
V: TRBV5-1; D: NA; size: NA; J: TRBJ1-5; DNA: TGCGCCAGCAGCTTGGGTTCGGGAAATCAGCCCCAGCATTTT; CDR3: CASSLGSGNQPQHF
V: TRBV4-3; D: NA; size: NA; J: TRBJ2-3; DNA: TGCGCCAGCAGCCAAGAGGTAGCGGATTATAGCACAGATACGCAGTATTTT; CDR3: CASSQEVADYSTDTQYF
V: TRBV27; D: NA; size: NA; J: TRBJ2-2; DNA: TGTGCCAGCAGCTTCACATCAGGGACCGGGGAGCTGTTTTTT; CDR3: CASSFTSGTGELFF
V: TRBV5-1; D: NA; size: NA; J: TRBJ2-7; DNA: TGCGCCAGCACCACCAGGGTCTCCAACTCGGGCGAGCAGTACTTC; CDR3: CASTTRVSNSGEQYF
V: TRBV7-9; D: NA; size: NA; J: TRBJ1-3; DNA: TGTGCCAGCAGCTTAGGAGACGATGCTGGAAACACCATATATTTT; CDR3: CASSLGDDAGNTIYF
V: TRBV7-8; D: TRBD1; size: NA; J: TRBJ2-1; DNA: TGTGCCAGCAGCCCCACCACAGGGGGCTCCTCTCGGGACAATGAGCAGTTCTTC; CDR3: CASSPTTGGSSRDNEQFF
V: TRBV5-1; D: TRBD1; size: few; J: TRBJ1-1; DNA: TGCGCCAGCAGCTTGGGTCAGGGGGGCACTGAAGCTTTCTTT; CDR3: CASSLGQGGTEAFF
V: TRBV6-6; D: NA; size: NA; J: TRBJ1-1; DNA: TGTGCCAGCAGTTATTCCCAGGCAAGGTTTGAAGCTTTCTTT; CDR3: CASSYSQARFEAFF
V: TRBV4-2; D: NA; size: NA; J: TRBJ2-7; DNA: TGTGCCAGCAGCCAAGGAGCGCGACCCGACTACGAGCAGTACTTC; CDR3: CASSQGARPDYEQYF
V: TRBV7-9; D: TRBD2; size: NA; J: TRBJ2-5; DNA: TGTGCCAGCAGCCCTCGACTAGCGGGAACAGAGACCCAGTACTTC; CDR3: CASSPRLAGTETQYF
V: TRBV5-4; D: TRBD2; size: NA; J: TRBJ2-7; DNA: TGTGCCAGCAGCTTGGCGGGAGGGCCCTCCTACGAGCAGTACTTC; CDR3: CASSLAGGPSYEQYF
V: TRBV6-1; D: NA; size: NA; J: TRBJ2-7; DNA: TGTGCCAGCAGAGAGAGGGGAAGCTCCTACGAGCAGTACTTC; CDR3: CASRERGSSYEQYF
V: TRBV7-2; D: TRBD2; size: NA; J: TRBJ2-3; DNA: TGTGCCAGCAGCCCGTCGCCCCTAGCGGGAGGCACAGATACGCAGTATTTT; CDR3: CASSPSPLAGGTDTQYF
V: TRBV21-1; D: NA; size: NA; J: TRBJ2-7; DNA: TGTGCCAGCAGCCCGCGAGTGGCCGGCAGGGGGGAAAACGAGCAGTACTTC; CDR3: CASSPRVAGRGENEQYF
V: TRBV7-2; D: NA; size: NA; J: TRBJ1-2; DNA: TGTGCCAGCGCTCAAGCCGGGCGGTCCTATGGCTACACCTTC; CDR3: CASAQAGRSYGYTF
V: TRBV6-5; D: TRBD1; size: NA; J: TRBJ1-2; DNA: TGTGCCAGCTTGGACAGGGGAGACTATGGCTACACCTTC; CDR3: CASLDRGDYGYTF
V: TRBV7-2; D: NA; size: NA; J: TRBJ2-1; DNA: TGTGCCAGCAGCCGCCGAGCAGACTACAATGAGCAGTTCTTC; CDR3: CASSRRADYNEQFF
V: TRBV4-1; D: NA; size: NA; J: TRBJ1-4; DNA: TGCGCCAGCAGCCAAGTCTTACAGCTCGTCTCCGAAAAACTGTTTTTT; CDR3: CASSQVLQLVSEKLFF
V: TRBV5-1; D: TRBD1; size: once; J: TRBJ2-7; DNA: TGCGCCAGCAGCTTGAGGACAGGGACCTACGAGCAGTACTTC; CDR3: CASSLRTGTYEQYF
V: TRBV5-1; D: NA; size: NA; J: TRBJ2-1; DNA: TGCGCCAGCAGCTTGGAACTAGTGACCTACAATGAGCAGTTCTTC; CDR3: CASSLELVTYNEQFF
V: TRBV5-6; D: NA; size: once; J: TRBJ1-2; DNA: TGTGCCAGCCATGAGATCAGGAGCTATGGCTACACCTTC; CDR3: CASHEIRSYGYTF
V: TRBV6-6; D: TRBD2; size: NA; J: TRBJ2-1; DNA: TGTGCCAGCAGTTACCAGACTAGCGGATCCAATGAGCAGTTCTTC; CDR3: CASSYQTSGSNEQFF
V: TRBV2; D: NA; size: NA; J: TRBJ2-1; DNA: TGTGCCAGCACAGAATACAATGAGCAGTTCTTC; CDR3: CASTEYNEQFF
V: TRBV30; D: NA; size: NA; J: TRBJ1-1; DNA: TGTGCCTGGAGTGTACGTGGGAACACTGAAGCTTTCTTT; CDR3: CAWSVRGNTEAFF
V: TRBV4-3; D: NA; size: once; J: TRBJ2-7; DNA: TGCGCCAGCAGCCAAGTGGCCACAGGTGACCCTTCCTACGAGCAGTACTTC; CDR3: CASSQVATGDPSYEQYF
V: TRBV7-8; D: NA; size: NA; J: TRBJ2-1; DNA: TGTGCCAGCAGTTCCGGATACTACTACAATGAGCAGTTCTTC; CDR3: CASSSGYYYNEQFF
V: TRBV5-6; D: TRBD1; size: NA; J: TRBJ1-2; DNA: TGTGCCAGCAGCTTGGTGGCAGGGGGCTATGGCTACACCTTC; CDR3: CASSLVAGGYGYTF
V: TRBV28; D: NA; size: NA; J: TRBJ1-4; DNA: TGTGCCAGCAGTTTAGGGGGGGTAGGGGAAAAACTGTTTTTT; CDR3: CASSLGGVGEKLFF
V: TRBV5-1; D: NA; size: NA; J: TRBJ2-7; DNA: TGCGCCAGCAGCTTGGCCGGAGGGTTTGCCTACGAGCAGTACTTC; CDR3: CASSLAGGFAYEQYF
V: TRBV15; D: NA; size: NA; J: TRBJ2-7; DNA: TGTGCCACCAGCAGAGTCCCCGGCCTCTCCTACGAGCAGTACTTC; CDR3: CATSRVPGLSYEQYF
V: TRBV29-1; D: TRBD2; size: NA; J: TRBJ2-3; DNA: TGCAGTTATCAGGGACTAGCGGACCTAGGCACAGATACGCAGTATTTT; CDR3: CSYQGLADLGTDTQYF
V: TRBV28; D: NA; size: NA; J: TRBJ1-4; DNA: TGTGCCAGCAGTAGGGCAGGGTTGCGCGAAAAACTGTTTTTT; CDR3: CASSRAGLREKLFF
V: TRBV5-1; D: TRBD1; size: NA; J: TRBJ1-1; DNA: TGCGCCCCCTCAGGGGGGCGGAACACTGAAGCTTTCTTT; CDR3: CAPSGGRNTEAFF
V: TRBV27; D: NA; size: NA; J: TRBJ2-7; DNA: TGTGCCAGCAGTTCAGCGCCGGCCAGGGCCCCCTACGAGCAGTACTTC; CDR3: CASSSAPARAPYEQYF